The rows below give T cell receptor beta chains drawn from one sample of a study of beta chain features in type 1 diabetes. Assay used: immunoSEQ multiplex PCR; TCRdb lists only in-frame clones, some missing. This table has approximately 150,000 clones, around 13% appearing once. What was sequenced was central memory CD4+ T cells from blood. Receptor source: a man between 18 and 35 years old with type 1 diabetes. The CDR3 runs from the conserved cysteine through the conserved F or W. Each record gives: D gene, clone size, V gene, J gene, CDR3 protein, CDR3 DNA. The D gene is left open where the match is weak. Where a row states a size, it is once, few, many or the class of an expanded clone; other rows omit it.

-	many	TRBV30	TRBJ2-1	CAWSVDSVVQFF	TGTGCCTGGAGTGTAGATAGTGTGGTGCAGTTCTTC
TRBD1	-	TRBV30	TRBJ2-5	CAWRDLGTGGGETQYF	TGTGCCTGGAGAGACCTTGGGACAGGGGGCGGAGAGACCCAGTACTTC
-	-	TRBV10-3	TRBJ1-5	CAISEDYQSNQPQHF	TGTGCCATCAGTGAAGACTACCAAAGCAATCAGCCCCAGCATTTT
-	-	TRBV7-2	TRBJ1-5	CASSLGSRENQPQHF	TGTGCCAGCAGCTTAGGGTCCAGGGAGAACCAGCCCCAGCATTTT
-	few	TRBV29-1	TRBJ2-1	CSVRTGSNEQFF	TGCAGCGTCCGTACAGGGAGCAATGAGCAGTTCTTC
-	few	TRBV7-2	TRBJ2-3	CASRPIMGRPSTDTQYF	TGTGCCAGCCGGCCTATCATGGGACGGCCTAGCACAGATACGCAGTATTTT
-	-	TRBV7-2	TRBJ2-3	CASSFGTSTDTQYF	TGTGCCAGCAGCTTTGGCACTAGCACAGATACGCAGTATTTT
TRBD2	-	TRBV19	TRBJ2-3	CASTGASGDRTDTQYF	TGTGCCAGTACTGGTGCTAGCGGGGACCGCACAGATACGCAGTATTTT
TRBD1	-	TRBV2	TRBJ1-4	CASKGQGNEKLFF	TGTGCCAGCAAGGGACAGGGAAATGAAAAACTGTTTTTT
-	few	TRBV5-4	TRBJ2-5	CASSPEGSSETQYF	TGTGCCAGCAGCCCTGAGGGGTCGTCGGAGACCCAGTACTTC
-	-	TRBV18	TRBJ1-5	CASSPQDSNQPQHF	TGTGCCAGCTCACCACAGGATAGCAATCAGCCCCAGCATTTT
-	-	TRBV5-1	TRBJ2-5	CASSLAPGQQETQYF	TGCGCCAGCAGCTTGGCTCCCGGACAGCAAGAGACCCAGTACTTC
-	few	TRBV7-9	TRBJ1-4	CASSLALGQGREKLFF	TGTGCCAGCAGCTTAGCGCTCGGTCAGGGGAGAGAAAAACTGTTTTTT
-	few	TRBV7-8	TRBJ1-2	CASSLEATRGYTF	TGTGCCAGCAGCTTAGAAGCGACGCGGGGCTACACCTTC
-	-	TRBV5-1	TRBJ1-2	CASSLPGLYGYTF	TGCGCCAGCAGCTTGCCGGGACTCTATGGCTACACCTTC
TRBD1	few	TRBV29-1	TRBJ1-1	CSARQGNTEAFF	TGCAGCGCTAGACAGGGGAACACTGAAGCTTTCTTT
TRBD2	many	TRBV5-4	TRBJ2-3	CASSDTSGGLTDTQYF	TGTGCCAGCAGCGATACTAGCGGGGGCCTCACAGATACGCAGTATTTT
-	-	TRBV6-1	TRBJ1-5	CASSEVGGPPRPQHF	TGTGCCAGCAGTGAAGTTGGGGGCCCACCCCGGCCCCAGCATTTT
-	few	TRBV18	TRBJ2-2	CASSTRTGELFF	TGTGCCAGCTCTACGCGGACCGGGGAGCTGTTTTTT
-	few	TRBV7-8	TRBJ1-1	CASSLPRTGGTEAFF	TGTGCCAGCAGCTTACCCAGGACGGGTGGCACTGAAGCTTTCTTT